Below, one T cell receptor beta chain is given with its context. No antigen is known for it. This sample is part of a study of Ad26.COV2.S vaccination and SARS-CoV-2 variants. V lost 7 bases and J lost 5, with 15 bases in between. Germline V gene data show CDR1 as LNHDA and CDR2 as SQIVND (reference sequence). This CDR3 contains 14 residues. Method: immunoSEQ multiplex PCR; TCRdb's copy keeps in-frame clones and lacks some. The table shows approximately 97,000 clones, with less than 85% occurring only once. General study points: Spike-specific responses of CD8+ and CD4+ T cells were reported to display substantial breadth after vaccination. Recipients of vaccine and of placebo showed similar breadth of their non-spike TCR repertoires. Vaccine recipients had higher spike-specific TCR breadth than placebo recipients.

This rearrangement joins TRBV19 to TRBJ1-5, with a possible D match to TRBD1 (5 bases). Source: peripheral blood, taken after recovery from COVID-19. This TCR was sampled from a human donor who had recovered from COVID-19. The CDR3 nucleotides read TGTGCCAGTAAGGAGGGCCAGGGTGATCAGCCCCAGCATTTT. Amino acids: CASKEGQGDQPQHF.